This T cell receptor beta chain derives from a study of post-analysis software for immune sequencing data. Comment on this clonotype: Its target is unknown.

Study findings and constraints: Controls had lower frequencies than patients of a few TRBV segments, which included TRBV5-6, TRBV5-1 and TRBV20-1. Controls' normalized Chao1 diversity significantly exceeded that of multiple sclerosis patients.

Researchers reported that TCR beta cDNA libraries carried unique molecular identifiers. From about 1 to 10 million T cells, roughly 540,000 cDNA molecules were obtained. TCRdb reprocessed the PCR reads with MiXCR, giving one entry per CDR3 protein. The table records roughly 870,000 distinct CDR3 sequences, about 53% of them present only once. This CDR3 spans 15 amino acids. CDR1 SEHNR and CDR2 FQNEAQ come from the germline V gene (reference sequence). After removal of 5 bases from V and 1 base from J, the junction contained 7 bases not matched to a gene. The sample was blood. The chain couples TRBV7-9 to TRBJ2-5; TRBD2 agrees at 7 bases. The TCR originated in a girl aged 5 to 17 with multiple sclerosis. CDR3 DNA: TGTGCCAGCAGCCGGCTCGCGGGAGCCCAAGAGACCCAGTACTTC. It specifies CASSRLAGAQETQYF. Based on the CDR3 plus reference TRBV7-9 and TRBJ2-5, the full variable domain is DTGVSQNPRHKITKRGQNVTFRCDPISEHNRLYWYRQTLGQGPEFLTYFQNEAQLEKSRLLSDRFSAERPKGSFSTLEIQRTEQGDSAMYLCASSRLAGAQETQYFGPGTRLLVL.